This paragraph covers one TCR beta chain sequence. Its antigen is undetermined. PCR used 60 Vbeta primers and 13 Jbeta primers. Produced via immunoSEQ multiplex PCR; TCRdb's table is partial and in-frame only. Here the sample table reports roughly 100,000 clones. These data come from a study of cytomegalovirus exposure and HLA in healthy donors. Study conclusions and caveats: About 87% or about 30% of the time was how often most TCR beta V segments were productive, according to an earlier analysis. Associated with cytomegalovirus, according to the listing, were approximately 160 TCR beta chains.

Sequences were obtained from PBMCs. The sequence came from a man between 50 and 59 years old in good health and CMV-seronegative.

CDR3 amino acids: CASSITGEVRGYTF. In DNA form, the CDR3 reads TGTGCCAGTAGTATCACAGGGGAGGTACGTGGCTACACCTTC. This chain uses TRBV19 with TRBJ1-2; 7 bases fit TRBD1. With 3 bases clipped from V and 7 bases from J, the junction kept 8 bases outside the gene matches. The CDR3 consists of 14 residues. The V gene's germline CDR1 is LNHDA and CDR2 SQIVND (reference sequence).